This T cell receptor (beta chain) was sequenced for a study of blood T cell repertoires in COVID-19. In the study overall: Sites across the United States, Italy and Spain contributed samples from acute and convalescent COVID-19.

The germline gives CDR1 SGDLS, CDR2 YYNGEE. Trimming removed 2 bases at V and 7 bases at J, with 13 bases between. This CDR3 is built from 13 residues. Assay used: immunoSEQ multiplex PCR; TCRdb lists only in-frame clones, some missing. The table lists hundreds of thousands of clones, about 86% of them singletons. Input material: peripheral blood. The V gene is TRBV9, the J gene TRBJ2-7; D uncertain. The receptor was isolated from a man older than 75 with acute or convalescent COVID-19. The CDR3 region has the DNA TGTGCCAGCAGCGTGGCCCCCTTGGAGGAGCAGTACTTC. Its protein product is CASSVAPLEEQYF.